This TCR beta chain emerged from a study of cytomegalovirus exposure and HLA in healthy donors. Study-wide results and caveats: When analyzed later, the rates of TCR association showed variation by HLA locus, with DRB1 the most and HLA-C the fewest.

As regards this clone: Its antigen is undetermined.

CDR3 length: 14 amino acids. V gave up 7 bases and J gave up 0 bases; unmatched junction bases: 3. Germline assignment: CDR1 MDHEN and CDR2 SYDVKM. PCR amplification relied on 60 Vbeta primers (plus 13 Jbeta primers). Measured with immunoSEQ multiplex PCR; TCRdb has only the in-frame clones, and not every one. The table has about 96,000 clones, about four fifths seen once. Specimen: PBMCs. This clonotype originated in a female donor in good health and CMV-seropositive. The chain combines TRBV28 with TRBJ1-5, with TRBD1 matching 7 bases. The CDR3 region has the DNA TGTGCCAGCACGACAGGGAATAGCAATCAGCCCCAGCATTTT. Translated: CASTTGNSNQPQHF.